The following is a T cell receptor (beta chain) sequence with its context. The data derive from a study of blood T cell repertoires in COVID-19. On the study more broadly: Sample material is recorded as cDNA or gDNA derived from T cells, B-cell-depleted T cells, or PBMCs.

Libraries were prepared by immunoSEQ multiplex PCR; TCRdb keeps only in-frame clonotypes and omits some of them. The sample records about 60,000 clones, 65% to 90% being singletons. This receptor was identified in a man over 45 with COVID-19, enrolled during active disease. Sequencing was performed on peripheral blood.

The CDR3 loop reads CAWSVGQDADEAFF. In nucleotides, the CDR3 is TGTGCCTGGAGTGTGGGGCAGGACGCGGACGAAGCTTTCTTT. V gene TRBV30 combines with J gene TRBJ1-1; possible D gene TRBD1, 5 bases. CDR3 size: 14 residues. Germline lookup yields CDR1 GTSNPN and CDR2 SVGIG (reference sequence). V was clipped by 0 bases and J by 8 bases, with 16 bases between them.